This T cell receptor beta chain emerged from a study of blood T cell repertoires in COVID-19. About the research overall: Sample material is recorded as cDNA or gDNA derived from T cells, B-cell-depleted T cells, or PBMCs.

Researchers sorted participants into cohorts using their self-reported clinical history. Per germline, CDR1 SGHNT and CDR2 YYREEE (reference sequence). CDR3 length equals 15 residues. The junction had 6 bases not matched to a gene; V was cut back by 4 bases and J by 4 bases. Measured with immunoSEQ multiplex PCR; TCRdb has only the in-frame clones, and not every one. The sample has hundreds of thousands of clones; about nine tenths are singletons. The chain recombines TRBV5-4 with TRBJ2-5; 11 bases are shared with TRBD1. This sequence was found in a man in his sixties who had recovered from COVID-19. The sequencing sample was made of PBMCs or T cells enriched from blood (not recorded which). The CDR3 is CASSPGQGAGETQYF. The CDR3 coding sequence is TGTGCCAGCAGCCCTGGACAGGGGGCGGGAGAGACCCAGTACTTC.